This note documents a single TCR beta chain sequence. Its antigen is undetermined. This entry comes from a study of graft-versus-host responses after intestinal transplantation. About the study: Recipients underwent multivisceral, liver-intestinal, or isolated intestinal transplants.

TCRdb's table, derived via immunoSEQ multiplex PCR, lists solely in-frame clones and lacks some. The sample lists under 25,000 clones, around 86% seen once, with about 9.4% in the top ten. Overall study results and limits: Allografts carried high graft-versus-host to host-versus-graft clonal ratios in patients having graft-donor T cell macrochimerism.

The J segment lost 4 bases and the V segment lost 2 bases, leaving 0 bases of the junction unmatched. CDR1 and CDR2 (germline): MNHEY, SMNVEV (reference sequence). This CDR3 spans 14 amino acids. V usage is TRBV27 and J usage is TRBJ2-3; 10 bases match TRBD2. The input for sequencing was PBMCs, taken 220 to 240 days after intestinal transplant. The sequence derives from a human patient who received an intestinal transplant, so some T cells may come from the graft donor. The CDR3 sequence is CASSLTSGADTQYF. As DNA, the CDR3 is TGTGCCAGCAGTTTAACTAGCGGGGCAGATACGCAGTATTTT.